This entry lists 18 T cell receptor beta chains sequenced from one sample in a study of a mutant IDH1 vaccine in newly diagnosed glioma listed by TCRdb under 2021. The time point label for this specimen denotes: week 35, safety follow-up. A 20-mer mutant IDH1 peptide at 300 micrograms in Montanide made up each vaccine dose, which was injected subcutaneously together with topical imiquimod. The antigens for these receptors are not known. Library construction relied on the immunoSEQ multiplex PCR assay. The source is immuneACCESS, and TCRdb retained only in-frame sequences with V and J called. Part of the clones is not carried over; for the studies checked, unresolved V genes explain less than half of this, and the remainder is unexplained. Present in this sample are about 33,000 clones, 80% to 85% of which were seen just once. The leading ten clones occupy 7% to 7.5% of the sample. The sequences come from PBMCs, collected from a glioma patient whose treatment included an IDH1 peptide vaccine. The source is a woman younger than 30 with glioma.

The V call is TRBV7-9, the J call TRBJ2-2, with D unresolved. V lost 1 base and J lost 9, with 12 bases in between. The germline V gene has CDR1 SEHNR and CDR2 FQNEAQ (reference sequence). The CDR3 runs 14 residues. CDR3 loop: CASSLETILWELFF. Here the CDR3 DNA reads TGTGCCAGCAGCTTAGAAACAATTCTATGGGAGCTGTTTTTT.

This chain connects TRBV4-3 to TRBJ2-7; 10 positions agree with TRBD1. The V and J ends lost 3 bases and 2 bases, in that order; junction bases with no gene match: 4. The CDR3 sequence is 15 residues long. Germline loops: CDR1 LGHNA, CDR2 YSLEER. CDR3 nucleotide sequence: TGCGCCAGCAGCCATTCCGGGACAGGGGCCTACGAGCAGTACTTC. This gives the protein CASSHSGTGAYEQYF.

The genes are TRBV6-1 and TRBJ1-1, with D unclear. The CDR3 loop spans 15 amino acids. V was clipped by 6 bases and J by 0 bases, with 14 bases between them. Germline lookup yields CDR1 MNHNS and CDR2 SASEGT. CDR3 in amino acids: CASSHPFVLNTEAFF. CDR3 nucleotide sequence: TGTGCCAGCAGCCACCCGTTTGTCCTGAACACTGAAGCTTTCTTT.

The chain joins TRBV7-2 to TRBJ2-7; D perhaps matches TRBD1 (5 bases). CDR3 length: 15 residues. Looked up from germline, CDR1 is SGHTA and CDR2 is FQGNSA. V lost 1 base to trimming and J lost 2 bases, with 12 bases between them. The CDR3 DNA reads as TGTGCCAGCAGCTTAGAGGGCCAGGGTACCTACGAGCAGTACTTC. Residues: CASSLEGQGTYEQYF. Drawing the rest from reference TRBV7-2 and TRBJ2-7, the complete variable domain is GAGVSQSPSNKVTEKGKDVELRCDPISGHTALYWYRQSLGQGLEFLIYFQGNSAPDKSGLPSDRFSAERTGGSVSTLTIQRTQQEDSAVYLCASSLEGQGTYEQYFGPGTRLTVT.

This clone was detected once. The rearrangement joins TRBV4-3 to TRBJ2-7, with TRBD1 matching over 8 bases. The germline V gene encodes CDR1 LGHNA and CDR2 YSLEER. The CDR3 runs 15 residues. J lost 4 bases, V lost 0 bases, and 5 bases had no gene match. CDR3 DNA sequence: TGCGCCAGCAGCCAAGATGGGACAGGTCTTTACGAGCAGTACTTC. Translating it yields CASSQDGTGLYEQYF.

The V call is TRBV19, the J call TRBJ2-7; weak D call: TRBD1 (6 bases). This CDR3 is built from 13 residues. Germline values: CDR1 LNHDA, CDR2 SQIVND (reference sequence). Trimming cost V 3 bases and J 2 bases, with 8 bases left between them. The CDR3 sequence: CASSIRQAYEQYF. The CDR3 region has the DNA TGTGCCAGTAGTATCCGACAGGCCTACGAGCAGTACTTC.

CDR3 nucleotides: TGTGCCAGCAGTCCGGGGAATTACGAGCAGTACTTC. Residues: CASSPGNYEQYF. The rearrangement uses TRBV6-6 and TRBJ2-7; perhaps TRBD2 as D (5 bases). The CDR3 is made up of 12 amino acids. Per the germline V gene, CDR1 is MNHNY and CDR2 is SVGAGI (reference sequence). The V end was cut by 5 bases, the J end by 4 bases, with 9 bases between.

This clone has only one observation. CDR3 sequence reads: CASYDYEQYF. As DNA, the CDR3 is TGTGCCAGCTACGACTACGAGCAGTACTTC. V gene TRBV2 combines with J gene TRBJ2-7; D gene uncertain. CDR3 length: 10 residues. Trimming took 8 bases from V and 3 from J, leaving 5 bases between them. Germline CDR1 is SNHLY and CDR2 is FYNNEI.

This clone was observed once. The J gene is TRBJ2-5, the V gene TRBV30, with TRBD1 identical over 7 bases. J was trimmed by 2 bases and V by 3 bases; bases with no gene match: 6. Germline V gene sequence: CDR1 GTSNPN, CDR2 SVGIG (reference sequence). This CDR3 region has 14 residues. The CDR3 sequence: CAWRRQGGQETQYF. The CDR3 DNA reads TGTGCCTGGAGACGACAGGGTGGACAAGAGACCCAGTACTTC.

The rearrangement joins TRBV6-6 to TRBJ2-7, with 7 bases matching TRBD1. Germline trimming cut 6 bases from V and 5 bases from J; bases unmatched to any gene: 13. Germline V lookup: CDR1 MNHNY, CDR2 SVGAGI (reference sequence). This CDR3 spans 15 amino acids. CDR3 sequence reads: CASSRATGTLNEQYF. In nucleotides, the CDR3 is TGTGCCAGCAGCAGAGCGACAGGGACGTTAAACGAGCAGTACTTC.

The V call is TRBV6-1, the J call TRBJ2-2; possibly TRBD1 for D (6 bases). In germline, CDR1 is MNHNS, CDR2 SASEGT. The CDR3 is 14 residues long. Deletions cut 7 bases from V and 6 bases from J, with 15 bases between. The CDR3 protein is CASMGAGWAGELFF. In DNA form, the CDR3 reads TGTGCCAGCATGGGGGCAGGGTGGGCCGGGGAGCTGTTTTTT.

This CDR3 is CASSYYNEQYF. The CDR3 nucleotides read TGTGCCAGCAGTTACTACAACGAGCAGTACTTC. The chain couples TRBV6-6 to TRBJ2-7; D not certain. The V end lost 1 base, the J end lost 5 bases, and 3 bases lay between the germline ends. CDR1 and CDR2 from the germline V gene are MNHNY and SVGAGI (reference sequence). This CDR3 spans 11 amino acids.

The CDR3 is CASSLGPGTEAFF. The CDR3 coding sequence is TGTGCCAGCAGCCTCGGGCCGGGAACTGAAGCTTTCTTT. The chain recombines TRBV5-5 with TRBJ1-1, with D uncertain. CDR3 length equals 13 residues. Germline V gene sequence: CDR1 SGHKS, CDR2 YYEKEE (reference sequence). V shed 4 bases and J shed 5 bases, with 12 bases lying between them.

The J gene is TRBJ1-2, the V gene TRBV19, with 9 bases aligning to TRBD1. The J segment lost 9 bases and the V segment lost 5 bases, leaving 4 bases of the junction unmatched. This CDR3 is built from 12 residues. Germline V gene lookup returns CDR1 LNHDA and CDR2 SQIVND (reference sequence). This CDR3 is CASSPGQGSYTF. Written as DNA, the CDR3 is TGTGCCAGTAGTCCGGGACAGGGAAGCTACACCTTC.

The chain recombines TRBV11-2 with TRBJ1-3; D is ambiguous. The germline gives CDR1 SGHAT, CDR2 FQNNGV. V was pared by 8 bases and J by 2 bases, with 19 bases between. The CDR3 is 16 amino acids. The CDR3 bases are TGTGCCAGCGGCGCATTGGGGTCCTTTCCTGGAAACACCATATATTTT. Its protein product is CASGALGSFPGNTIYF.

The gene calls are TRBV7-3 and TRBJ2-2; no clear D. In germline, CDR1 is SGHTA, CDR2 FQGTGA. The CDR3 covers 13 residues. Trimming took 0 bases from V and 5 from J, leaving 4 bases between them. Here the CDR3 reads CASSLTGTGELFF. CDR3 in DNA: TGTGCCAGCAGCTTAACAGGGACCGGGGAGCTGTTTTTT. Based on the CDR3 plus reference TRBV7-3 and TRBJ2-2, the full variable domain is GAGVSQTPSNKVTEKGKYVELRCDPISGHTALYWYRQSLGQGPEFLIYFQGTGAADDSGLPNDRFFAVRPEGSVSTLKIQRTERGDSAVYLCASSLTGTGELFFGEGSRLTVL.

The CDR3: CASSHFSRDRYEKLFF. DNA for the CDR3: TGCGCCAGCAGCCATTTCTCCCGGGACAGATATGAAAAACTGTTTTTT. The J gene is TRBJ1-4, the V gene TRBV4-1; 7 nucleotides agree with TRBD1. This CDR3 has 16 amino acids. Germline CDR1 reads MGHRA; CDR2 reads YSYEKL. Trimming took 3 bases from V and 6 from J; bases not matched to a gene: 10.

This clone is large (0.1 to 1%) by share. This chain links TRBV7-8 with TRBJ2-7; 9 positions match TRBD2. Germline V gene data show CDR1 as SGHVS and CDR2 as FQNEAQ. CDR3 length equals 16 residues. The V and J ends lost 5 bases and 2 bases, in that order; junction bases with no gene match: 10. CDR3 DNA sequence: TGTGCCAGCAGCCATAGTCGGTCTAGCGGGACCTACGAGCAGTACTTC. The encoded protein is CASSHSRSSGTYEQYF. The variable domain in full, completed from reference TRBV7-8 and TRBJ2-7, reads GAGVSQSPRYKVAKRGQDVALRCDPISGHVSLFWYQQALGQGPEFLTYFQNEAQLDKSGLPSDRFFAERPEGSVSTLKIQRTQQEDSAVYLCASSHSRSSGTYEQYFGPGTRLTVT.